This note documents a single TCR beta chain sequence. The entry originates in a study of blood T cell repertoires in COVID-19. Study-wide background: Italy, Spain and the United States were the sources of the convalescent and acute COVID-19 samples. The cDNA or gDNA used as material had been derived from T cells, B-cell-depleted T cells, or PBMCs.

Profiled with immunoSEQ multiplex PCR; TCRdb holds only in-frame clones, not every one. The table shows some 96,000 clones, with roughly 90% occurring only once. This CDR3 is 13 amino acids long. The ends lost 2 bases at V and 5 bases at J; junction bases unmatched: 2. Per germline, CDR1 SNHLY and CDR2 FYNNEI. The clonotype originates from a man aged 50 or older with active COVID-19. The sample taken for sequencing was peripheral blood. The V and J genes are TRBV2 and TRBJ2-5, with TRBD1 matching over 7 bases. CDR3 sequence: CASSETGVETQYF. CDR3 nucleotides: TGTGCCAGCAGTGAAACAGGGGTCGAGACCCAGTACTTC.